Following are 28 T cell receptor beta chains from one sample sequenced in a study of cytomegalovirus exposure and HLA in healthy donors. PCR employed 60 Vbeta and 13 Jbeta primers. Libraries were prepared by immunoSEQ multiplex PCR; TCRdb keeps only in-frame clonotypes and omits some of them. The data show roughly 120,000 clones, about 79% seen once. Sequenced material: PBMCs. These receptors were collected from a woman aged 18-30 years in good health and CMV-seropositive.

The CDR3 here is CASSATSGGADTQYF. CDR3 bases: TGCGCCAGCAGCGCGACTAGCGGGGGGGCGGATACGCAGTATTTT. The chain combines TRBV5-1 with TRBJ2-3; 14 nucleotides line up with TRBD2. The CDR3 has 15 amino acids. CDR1 is SGHRS and CDR2 is YFSETQ in the germline V gene. V lost 4 bases, J lost 6 bases, and 4 bases stayed unmatched.

This chain's CDR3 is CASSMGPRGGELFF. DNA of the CDR3: TGTGCCAGTAGTATGGGCCCTAGGGGCGGGGAGCTGTTTTTT. The chain couples TRBV19 to TRBJ2-2; tentative D call: TRBD1 (5 bases). From germline, CDR1 is LNHDA and CDR2 SQIVND (reference sequence). Trimming left V 3 bases short and J 7 bases short, with 12 bases between. The CDR3 extends over 14 amino acids.

The V and J genes are TRBV20-1 and TRBJ1-3; 8 bases are shared with TRBD1. The germline V gene encodes CDR1 DFQATT and CDR2 SNEGSKA (reference sequence). The CDR3 extends over 11 amino acids. The junction had 5 bases not matched to a gene; V was cut back by 5 bases and J by 11 bases. The CDR3: CSAGQGSAIYF. CDR3 DNA: TGCAGTGCTGGACAGGGATCGGCCATATATTTT.

This chain links TRBV21-1 with TRBJ2-2; TRBD1 reflects the table's D call only, with no check against the DNA. TRBV21-1 has pseudogene status. This CDR3 has 17 amino acids. The CDR3 DNA reads TGTGCCAGCAGCACAGTGACGGACAGGCGGAACACCGGGGAGCTGTTTTTT. This gives the protein CASSTVTDRRNTGELFF.

The chain couples TRBV7-6 to TRBJ1-5, with D maybe TRBD1 (5 bases). The CDR3 loop spans 14 amino acids. The germline gives CDR1 SGHVS, CDR2 FNYEAQ. V was trimmed by 1 base and J by 7 bases, leaving 11 bases between them. The CDR3 is CASSLGQGWQPQHF. The CDR3 region has the DNA TGTGCCAGCAGCTTAGGCCAGGGATGGCAGCCCCAGCATTTT.

The rearrangement links TRBV6-5 to TRBJ1-1, with a possible D match to TRBD1 (5 bases). V was cut by 6 bases and J by 8 bases, with 19 bases left in between. Germline lookup yields CDR1 MNHEY and CDR2 SVGAGI. The CDR3 length is 14 residues. CDR3 amino acids: CASRDPLVRVEAFF. CDR3 sequence (DNA): TGTGCCAGCAGAGACCCGCTCGTCAGGGTAGAAGCTTTCTTT.

This clone was found once. V usage is TRBV30 and J usage is TRBJ1-2, with D hard to call. Per germline, CDR1 GTSNPN and CDR2 SVGIG (reference sequence). The CDR3 runs 13 residues. V was clipped by 1 base and J by 2 bases, with 8 bases between them. CDR3 protein: CAWSGGPNYGYTF. CDR3 sequence (DNA): TGTGCCTGGAGTGGAGGGCCCAACTATGGCTACACCTTC.

This clone was seen a single time. The genes are TRBV13 and TRBJ2-3, with D perhaps matching TRBD2 (6 bases). The germline CDR1 and CDR2 sequences are PRHDT and FYEKMQ (reference sequence). The CDR3 consists of 14 residues. V lost 8 bases to trimming and J lost 0 bases, with 12 bases between them. The CDR3 here is CASLRLVSTDTQYF. CDR3 nucleotide sequence: TGTGCCAGCTTAAGACTAGTCAGCACAGATACGCAGTATTTT.

The chain employs TRBV11-2 and TRBJ2-7; TRBD2 matches at 10 bases. V lost 5 bases, J lost 7 bases, and 14 bases stayed unmatched. This CDR3 is built from 16 residues. Germline values: CDR1 SGHAT, CDR2 FQNNGV. CDR3 sequence (DNA): TGTGCCAGCAGCCGACTAAGCGGGGGGGCCTTGGAAGAGCAGTACTTC. Amino acids: CASSRLSGGALEEQYF. Full variable domain (missing parts from reference TRBV11-2 and TRBJ2-7): EAGVAQSPRYKIIEKRQSVAFWCNPISGHATLYWYQQILGQGPKLLIQFQNNGVVDDSQLPKDRFSAERLKGVDSTLKIQPAKLEDSAVYLCASSRLSGGALEEQYFGPGTRLTVT.

V is TRBV4-1 and J is TRBJ1-2; 8 bases map to TRBD1. The CDR3 runs to 16 residues. The V segment lost 1 base and the J segment 5 bases; nucleotides outside the gene matches: 9. Germline V lookup: CDR1 MGHRA, CDR2 YSYEKL. The CDR3 DNA is TGCGCCAGCAGCCAAGTTCCCCGACAGGGGTGGTATGGCTACACCTTC. Protein: CASSQVPRQGWYGYTF.

The CDR3 protein is CASGAASGKLFF. The CDR3 DNA follows: TGTGCCAGCGGGGCCGCCTCGGGAAAACTGTTTTTT. The chain carries TRBV28 and TRBJ1-4, with a possible D match to TRBD1 (5 bases). CDR3 length: 12 amino acids. Germline values: CDR1 MDHEN, CDR2 SYDVKM. Trimming removed 8 bases at V and 10 bases at J, with 14 bases between.

The chain couples TRBV7-6 to TRBJ2-3; no definite D call. This CDR3 region has 14 residues. The ends were cut back, 5 bases at V and 1 base at J, with 10 bases in the middle. Per germline, CDR1 SGHVS and CDR2 FNYEAQ. CDR3 coding DNA: TGTGCCAGCAGCCCGCTCGAGGGCACAGATACGCAGTATTTT. Its protein is CASSPLEGTDTQYF. Complete variable domain (other parts from reference TRBV7-6 and TRBJ2-3): GAGVSQSPRYKVTKRGQDVALRCDPISGHVSLYWYRQALGQGPEFLTYFNYEAQQDKSGLPNDRFSAERPEGSISTLTIQRTEQRDSAMYRCASSPLEGTDTQYFGPGTRLTVL.

V is TRBV18 and J is TRBJ1-5; the D is unclear. Deletions cut 0 bases from V and 4 bases from J, with 13 bases between. This CDR3 comprises 16 residues. Looked up from germline, CDR1 is KGHSH and CDR2 is LQKENI. Written as DNA, the CDR3 is TGTGCCAGCTCACCACCGGGTGGAGGGAGAAATCAGCCCCAGCATTTT. Translating gives CASSPPGGGRNQPQHF.

This rearrangement joins TRBV11-2 to TRBJ1-5, with 7 bases matching TRBD1. Trimming took 1 base from V and 3 from J; bases not matched to a gene: 3. The CDR3 is 15 amino acids. Per the germline V gene, CDR1 is SGHAT and CDR2 is FQNNGV. This CDR3 is CASSLGDRNNQPQHF. CDR3 DNA: TGTGCCAGCAGCTTAGGGGACAGAAACAATCAGCCCCAGCATTTT.

The CDR3 DNA follows: TGCGCCAGCACCGGGACATCCGCGAACACCGGGGAGCTGTTTTTT. Translation: CASTGTSANTGELFF. The chain recombines TRBV5-1 with TRBJ2-2, with D perhaps TRBD1 (6 bases). This CDR3 region has 15 residues. The germline V and J ends were trimmed by 6 bases and 0 bases, with 12 bases remaining between them. CDR1 and CDR2 from the germline V gene are SGHRS and YFSETQ. Looking up the rest from reference TRBV5-1 and TRBJ2-2 gives the full variable domain: KAGVTQTPRYLIKTRGQQVTLSCSPISGHRSVSWYQQTPGQGLQFLFEYFSETQRNKGNFPGRFSGRQFSNSRSEMNVSTLELGDSALYLCASTGTSANTGELFFGEGSRLTVL.

This sequence joins TRBV30 and TRBJ2-7; perhaps TRBD1 as D (6 bases). The CDR3 extends over 13 amino acids. Trimming removed 3 bases from V and 2 bases from J, with 11 bases in between. Germline CDR1 GTSNPN, CDR2 SVGIG (reference sequence). CDR3 sequence reads: CAWSQGKTYEQYF. The DNA for the CDR3 is TGTGCCTGGAGCCAGGGGAAGACCTACGAGCAGTACTTC.

The gene calls are TRBV25-1 and TRBJ2-7, with D perhaps TRBD2 (6 bases). Trimming left V 1 base short and J 4 bases short, with 11 bases between. The CDR3 consists of 14 residues. Per germline, CDR1 MGHDK and CDR2 SYGVNS. Written as DNA, the CDR3 is TGTGCCAGCAGTGAATCTGGCCTAGCGTACGAGCAGTACTTC. Translated, it gives CASSESGLAYEQYF.

V is TRBV29-1 and J is TRBJ2-3; TRBD1 agrees at 7 bases. The CDR3 is 16 residues long. V was clipped by 2 bases and J by 0 bases; unmatched bases: 8. In germline, CDR1 is SQVTM, CDR2 ANQGSEA. CDR3 sequence (DNA): TGCAGCGTTGAAATGGCCCGACAGGGTAGCACAGATACGCAGTATTTT. Its protein is CSVEMARQGSTDTQYF.

V is TRBV7-9 and J is TRBJ1-2; D not resolved. The CDR3 consists of 16 residues. Between the trimmed V and J ends, which lost 5 bases and 5 bases, there was a span of 21 bases. Germline CDR1 reads SEHNR; CDR2 reads FQNEAQ (reference sequence). CDR3 protein: CASSPPAQPGLYGYTF. The CDR3 DNA reads as TGTGCCAGCAGCCCTCCCGCACAGCCTGGACTTTATGGCTACACCTTC.

On this clone itself: The sample holds other DNA sequences that translate to the same CDR3. CDR3 sequence (DNA): TGTGCCAGCAGTCAGGGGAACACTGAAGCTTTCTTT. Translating it yields CASSQGNTEAFF. The genes are TRBV6-5 and TRBJ1-1, with a weak D call TRBD1 (5 bases). Germline CDR1 is MNHEY and CDR2 is SVGAGI. Trimming took 5 bases from V and 1 from J, leaving 5 bases between them. The CDR3 extends over 12 amino acids.

The chain couples TRBV2 to TRBJ2-5; the match to TRBD2 covers 14 bases. The CDR3 is 15 residues long. Losses at the gene ends were 6 bases for V and 8 bases for J; bases not matched to a gene: 8. Germline CDR1 and CDR2: SNHLY and FYNNEI. The CDR3 DNA is TGTGCCAGCAGCGGGACTAGCGGGGGCCAGGAAACCCAGTACTTC. Its protein is CASSGTSGGQETQYF.

V and J are TRBV5-1 and TRBJ2-3, with 14 bases matching TRBD2. This CDR3 comprises 15 residues. Germline assignment: CDR1 SGHRS and CDR2 YFSETQ. V lost 9 bases, J lost 5 bases, and 8 bases stayed unmatched. The CDR3, as DNA: TGCGCCACCCAGACTAGCGGGGGGGCGGGAGATACGCAGTATTTT. This codes for CATQTSGGAGDTQYF.

This clone was seen only once. The chain couples TRBV4-1 to TRBJ2-5; D may be TRBD1 (5 bases). The J call is doubtful: the DNA matches TRBJ2-7 better. Germline values: CDR1 MGHRA, CDR2 YSYEKL. The CDR3 runs 18 residues. CDR3 in DNA: TGCGCCAGCAGCCAAGACACTTCCCAGGGTAAATCTAGTTACGAGCAGTACTTC. Translation: CASSQDTSQGKSSYEQYF.

V usage is TRBV5-4 and J usage is TRBJ1-1; D call uncertain. This CDR3 comprises 11 residues. Germline assignment: CDR1 SGHNT and CDR2 YYREEE (reference sequence). The V and J ends lost 5 bases and 8 bases respectively, with 10 bases between them. CDR3 in DNA: TGTGCCAGCAGTTCGACTAAGGAAGCTTTCTTT. It translates to CASSSTKEAFF.

V is TRBV27 and J is TRBJ2-5, with 7 bases aligning to TRBD2. The CDR3 runs 15 residues. V lost 3 bases, J lost 2 bases, and 6 bases stayed unmatched. Germline V gene sequence: CDR1 MNHEY, CDR2 SMNVEV (reference sequence). The DNA of the CDR3 is TGTGCCAGCAGTTTTTATATGGGGGGGCAAGAGACCCAGTACTTC. This translates into CASSFYMGGQETQYF.

The chain recombines TRBV6-5 with TRBJ2-7; D is uncertain. Trimming pared 0 bases from V and 4 bases from J, leaving 7 bases between. The CDR3 has 13 residues. The germline V gene encodes CDR1 MNHEY and CDR2 SVGAGI. The CDR3 DNA follows: TGTGCCAGCAGTTACTCGTCTTTTTACGAGCAGTACTTC. Protein: CASSYSSFYEQYF.

This clone was picked up a small number of times. CDR3 in DNA: TGTGCCCTCGGGGGGGGATATGGCTACACCTTC. Encoded protein: CALGGGYGYTF. The chain couples TRBV28 to TRBJ1-2; the D gene is possibly TRBD1 (5 bases). The CDR3 totals 11 residues. The V end lost 11 bases, the J end lost 5 bases, and 12 bases lay between the germline ends. Germline V CDR1 and CDR2: MDHEN, SYDVKM.

The chain joins TRBV7-9 to TRBJ2-5; the D is unclear. TRBJ2-7 matches the DNA end more closely, so the J call is doubtful. This CDR3 contains 13 residues. The V gene's germline CDR1 is SEHNR and CDR2 FQNEAQ (reference sequence). As DNA, the CDR3 is TGTGCCAGCAGCGATTCGAGTAACTACGAGCAGTACTTC. It yields the protein CASSDSSNYEQYF.